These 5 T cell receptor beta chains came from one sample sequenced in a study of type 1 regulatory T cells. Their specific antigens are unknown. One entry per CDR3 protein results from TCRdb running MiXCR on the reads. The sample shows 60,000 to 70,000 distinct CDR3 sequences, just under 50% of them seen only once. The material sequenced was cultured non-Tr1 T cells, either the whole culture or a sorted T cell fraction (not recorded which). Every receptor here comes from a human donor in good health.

The CDR3 reads CASSAQKGQGNEKLFF. CDR3 nucleotide sequence: TGCGCCAGCAGCGCTCAAAAAGGACAGGGGAATGAAAAACTGTTTTTT. The chain is built from TRBV4-1 and TRBJ1-4, with 9 bases identical to TRBD1. The CDR3 covers 16 residues. J was trimmed by 5 bases and V by 5 bases; bases with no gene match: 9. In germline, CDR1 is MGHRA, CDR2 YSYEKL.

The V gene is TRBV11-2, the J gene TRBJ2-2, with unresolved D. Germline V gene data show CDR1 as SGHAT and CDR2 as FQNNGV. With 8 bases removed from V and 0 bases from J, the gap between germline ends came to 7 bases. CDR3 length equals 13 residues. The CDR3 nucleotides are TGTGCCAGCGTAGCTACGAACACCGGGGAGCTGTTTTTT. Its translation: CASVATNTGELFF.

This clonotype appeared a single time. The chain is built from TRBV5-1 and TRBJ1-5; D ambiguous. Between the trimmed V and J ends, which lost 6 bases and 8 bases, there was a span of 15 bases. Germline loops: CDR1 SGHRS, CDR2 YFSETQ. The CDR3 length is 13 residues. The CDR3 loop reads CASTPGLGEPQHF. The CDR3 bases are TGCGCCAGCACCCCCGGACTCGGAGAGCCCCAGCATTTT.

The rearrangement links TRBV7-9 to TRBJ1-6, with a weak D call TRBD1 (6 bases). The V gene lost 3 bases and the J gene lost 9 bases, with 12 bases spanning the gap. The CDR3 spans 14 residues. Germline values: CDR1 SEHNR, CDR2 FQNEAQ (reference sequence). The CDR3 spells CASSFPGAASPLHF. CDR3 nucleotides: TGTGCCAGCAGCTTCCCGGGGGCAGCTTCACCCCTCCACTTT.

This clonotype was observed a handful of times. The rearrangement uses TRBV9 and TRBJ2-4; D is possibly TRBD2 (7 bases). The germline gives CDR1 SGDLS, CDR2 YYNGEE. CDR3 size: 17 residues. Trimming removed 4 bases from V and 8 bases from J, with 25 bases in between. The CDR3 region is CASSPSGGGGTGDIQYF. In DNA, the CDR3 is TGTGCCAGCAGCCCCTCGGGTGGCGGGGGCACCGGGGACATTCAGTACTTC.